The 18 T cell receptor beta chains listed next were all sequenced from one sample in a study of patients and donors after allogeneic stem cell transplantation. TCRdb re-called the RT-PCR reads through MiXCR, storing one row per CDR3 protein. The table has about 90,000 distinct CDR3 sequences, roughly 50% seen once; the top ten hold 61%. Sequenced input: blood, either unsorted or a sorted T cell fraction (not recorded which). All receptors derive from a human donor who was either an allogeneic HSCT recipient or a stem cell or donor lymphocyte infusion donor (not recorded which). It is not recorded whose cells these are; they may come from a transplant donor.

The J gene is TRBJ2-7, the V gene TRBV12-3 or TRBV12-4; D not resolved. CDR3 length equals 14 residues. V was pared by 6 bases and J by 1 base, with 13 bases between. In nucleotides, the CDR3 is TGTGCCAGCAGCCACCGCACTGAATCCTACGAGCAGTACTTC. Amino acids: CASSHRTESYEQYF.

CDR3 protein: CATREGGNTEAFF. The CDR3 DNA sequence: TGTGCCACCAGGGAAGGGGGGAACACTGAAGCTTTCTTT. The rearrangement links TRBV15 to TRBJ1-1; tentatively, D is TRBD1 (6 bases). This CDR3 contains 13 residues. CDR1 is LNHNV, CDR2 YYDKDF, per germline (reference sequence). Trimming shortened V by 6 bases and J by 1 base, and 9 bases separated the two germline ends.

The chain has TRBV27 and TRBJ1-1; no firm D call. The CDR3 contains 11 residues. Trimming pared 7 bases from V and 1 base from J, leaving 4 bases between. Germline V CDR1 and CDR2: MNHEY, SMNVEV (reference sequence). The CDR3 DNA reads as TGTGCCAGCATTCGGAACACTGAAGCTTTCTTT. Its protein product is CASIRNTEAFF.

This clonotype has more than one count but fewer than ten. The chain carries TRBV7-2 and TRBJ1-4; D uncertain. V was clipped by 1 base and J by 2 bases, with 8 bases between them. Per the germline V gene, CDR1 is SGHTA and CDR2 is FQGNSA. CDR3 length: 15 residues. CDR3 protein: CASSLVGPTNEKLFF. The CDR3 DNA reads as TGTGCCAGCAGCTTAGTAGGTCCCACTAATGAAAAACTGTTTTTT.

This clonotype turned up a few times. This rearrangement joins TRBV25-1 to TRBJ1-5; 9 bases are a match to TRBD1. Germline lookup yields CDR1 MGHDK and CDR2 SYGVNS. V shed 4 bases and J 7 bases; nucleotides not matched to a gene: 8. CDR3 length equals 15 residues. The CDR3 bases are TGTGCCAGCAGTGCCACAGGGGGCGCGGGGCAGCCCCAGCATTTT. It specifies CASSATGGAGQPQHF.

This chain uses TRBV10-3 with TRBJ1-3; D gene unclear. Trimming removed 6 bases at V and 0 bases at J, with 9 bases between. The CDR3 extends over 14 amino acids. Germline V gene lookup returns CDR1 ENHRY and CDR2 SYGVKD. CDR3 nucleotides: TGTGCCATCAGCGAAGGGAGCTCTGGAAACACCATATATTTT. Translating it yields CAISEGSSGNTIYF.

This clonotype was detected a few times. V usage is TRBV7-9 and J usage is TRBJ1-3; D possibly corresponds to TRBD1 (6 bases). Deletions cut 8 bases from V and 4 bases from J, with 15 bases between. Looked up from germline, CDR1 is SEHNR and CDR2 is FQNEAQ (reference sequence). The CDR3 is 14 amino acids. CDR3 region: CASGLGGSGNTIYF. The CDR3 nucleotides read TGTGCCAGCGGCCTAGGGGGGTCCGGAAACACCATATATTTT. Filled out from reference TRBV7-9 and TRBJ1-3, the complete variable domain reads DTGVSQNPRHKITKRGQNVTFRCDPISEHNRLYWYRQTLGQGPEFLTYFQNEAQLEKSRLLSDRFSAERPKGSFSTLEIQRTEQGDSAMYLCASGLGGSGNTIYFGEGSWLTVV.

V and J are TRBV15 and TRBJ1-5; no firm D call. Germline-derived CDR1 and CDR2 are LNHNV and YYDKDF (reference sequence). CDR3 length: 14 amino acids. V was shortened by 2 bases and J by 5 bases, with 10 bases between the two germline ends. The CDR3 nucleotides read TGTGCCACCAGCAGATTGAGGTGGGATCAGCCCCAGCATTTT. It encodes CATSRLRWDQPQHF. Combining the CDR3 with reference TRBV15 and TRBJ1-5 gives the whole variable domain DAMVIQNPRYQVTQFGKPVTLSCSQTLNHNVMYWYQQKSSQAPKLLFHYYDKDFNNEADTPDNFQSRRPNTSFCFLDIRSPGLGDTAMYLCATSRLRWDQPQHFGDGTRLSIL.

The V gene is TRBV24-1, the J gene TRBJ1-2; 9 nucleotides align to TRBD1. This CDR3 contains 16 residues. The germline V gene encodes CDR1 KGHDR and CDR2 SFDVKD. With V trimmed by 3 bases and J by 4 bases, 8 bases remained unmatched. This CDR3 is CATSDVTSGQGYGYTF. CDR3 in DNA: TGTGCCACCAGTGATGTGACGTCGGGACAGGGCTATGGCTACACCTTC.

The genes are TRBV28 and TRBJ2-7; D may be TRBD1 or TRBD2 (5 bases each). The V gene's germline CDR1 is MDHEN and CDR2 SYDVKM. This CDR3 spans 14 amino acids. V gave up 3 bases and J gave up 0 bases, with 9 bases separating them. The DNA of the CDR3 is TGTGCCAGCAGTTTCAGGGAGAGCTCCTACGAGCAGTACTTC. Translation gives CASSFRESSYEQYF.

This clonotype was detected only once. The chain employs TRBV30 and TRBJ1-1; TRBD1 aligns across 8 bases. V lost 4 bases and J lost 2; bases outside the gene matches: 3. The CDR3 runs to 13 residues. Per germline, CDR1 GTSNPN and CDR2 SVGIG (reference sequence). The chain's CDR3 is CAWTGQGNTEAFF. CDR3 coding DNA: TGTGCCTGGACCGGACAGGGCAACACTGAAGCTTTCTTT.

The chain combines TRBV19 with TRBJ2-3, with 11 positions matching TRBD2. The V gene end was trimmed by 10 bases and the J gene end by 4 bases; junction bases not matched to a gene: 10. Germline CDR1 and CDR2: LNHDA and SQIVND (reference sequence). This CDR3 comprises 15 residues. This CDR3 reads CATGLAGKSPDTQYF. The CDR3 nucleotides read TGTGCCACCGGACTAGCGGGCAAGTCCCCAGATACGCAGTATTTT.

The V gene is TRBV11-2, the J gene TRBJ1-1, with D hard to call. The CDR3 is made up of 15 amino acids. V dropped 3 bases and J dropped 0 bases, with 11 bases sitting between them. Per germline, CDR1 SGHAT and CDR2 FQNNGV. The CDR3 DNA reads TGTGCCAGCAGCTTCGGGATATTCATGAACACTGAAGCTTTCTTT. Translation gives CASSFGIFMNTEAFF.

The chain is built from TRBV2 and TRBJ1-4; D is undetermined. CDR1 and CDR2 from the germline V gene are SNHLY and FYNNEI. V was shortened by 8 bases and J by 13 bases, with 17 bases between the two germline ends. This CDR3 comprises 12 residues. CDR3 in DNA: TGTGCCAGCGCCCCCCGGAGTGTGCGACTGTTTTTT. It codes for CASAPRSVRLFF.

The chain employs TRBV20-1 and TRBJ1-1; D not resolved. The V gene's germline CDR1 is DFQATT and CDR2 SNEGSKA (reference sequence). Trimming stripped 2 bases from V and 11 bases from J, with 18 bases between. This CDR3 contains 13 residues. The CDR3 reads CSARHRSQRKAFF. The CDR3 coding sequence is TGCAGTGCTAGACATAGGTCCCAGCGTAAGGCTTTCTTT.

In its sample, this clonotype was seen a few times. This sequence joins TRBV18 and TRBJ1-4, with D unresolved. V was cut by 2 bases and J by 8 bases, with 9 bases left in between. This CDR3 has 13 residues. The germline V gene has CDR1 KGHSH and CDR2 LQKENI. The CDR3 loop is CASSPRQGEKLFF. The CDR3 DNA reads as TGTGCCAGCTCACCAAGGCAAGGCGAAAAACTGTTTTTT.

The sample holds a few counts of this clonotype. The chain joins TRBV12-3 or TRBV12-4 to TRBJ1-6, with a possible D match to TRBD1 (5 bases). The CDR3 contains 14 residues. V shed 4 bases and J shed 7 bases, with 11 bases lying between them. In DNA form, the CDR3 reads TGTGCCAGCAGTTGGTCCAGGGTAAATTCACCCCTCCACTTT. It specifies CASSWSRVNSPLHF.

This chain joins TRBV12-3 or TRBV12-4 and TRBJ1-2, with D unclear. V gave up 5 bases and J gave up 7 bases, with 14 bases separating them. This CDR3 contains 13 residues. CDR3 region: CASSTLGWTGYTF. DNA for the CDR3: TGTGCCAGCAGTACGCTAGGGTGGACTGGCTACACCTTC.